This T cell receptor beta chain originates from a study of blood T cell repertoires in COVID-19 (dated by TCRdb to about 2020). A note on the overall study: The collaborator samples originated in the United States, Italy and Spain and spanned the acute and convalescent phases of COVID-19. The prospective study material was composed of cDNA or gDNA derived from T cells, B-cell-depleted T cells, or PBMCs. Deeply sampled blood TCRbeta repertoires from subjects exposed to, actively infected with, or recovered from COVID-19 were included in the dataset. A freely available public database, intended as a resource for researchers studying the immune response to SARS-CoV-2, is where the repertoires were released. Samples were obtained from the ongoing ImmuneRACE study (first 160 participants) and from some 1,300 subjects provided by 6 global collaborators. Sample metadata almost always included a de-identified subject ID, COVID-19 status, age in years and sex. Where available, HLA class I and class II types were obtained from metadata supplied by the sample provider rather than from assay-based typing. Here is what the overall study found, with its caveats: The quantity of clinical and demographic metadata differed by source and by participant and was supplied without curation.

For CDR1 and CDR2, the germline V gene lists KGHDR and SFDVKD. The germline V end is reduced by 0 bases and the J end by 6 bases; junction bases left unmatched: 6. From cysteine to phenylalanine, the CDR3 is 16 amino acids long. Solely the CDR3 DNA is kept, with 48 bases framed from the first base. TCRbeta CDR3 regions were amplified from genomic DNA by means of the immunoSEQ Assay, a bias-controlled multiplex PCR. For the original study's pipeline: The number of nucleated cells in each sample was estimated by amplification of reference gene primers within the assay. To quantify the absolute abundance of each unique TCRbeta CDR3 rearrangement, sequence reads were collapsed and filtered. For each sample, productive Simpson clonality was calculated as the square root of Simpson's diversity index over productive rearrangements. In TCRdb, the immuneACCESS table is reduced to in-frame sequences with V and J assigned. These tables do not hold every clone; where another copy was compared, an unresolved V gene accounts for under half, and the others remain unexplained. The V and J calls and the clone size are those of that table, but D and trimming were determined from the DNA. Present in this sample are hundreds of thousands of clones, approximately 86% of which were seen just once. The top ten clones comprise approximately 2% of the sample.

Of note for this clone: Its antigen remains undetermined. Base qualities are missing; no much larger clone stands one base away.

A second Seattle source provided samples from volunteer blood donors who had recovered from COVID-19. Whole blood was collected in K2EDTA tubes by collaborating institutions according to the institutions' own protocols. For TCRbeta analysis, collaborators shipped samples as frozen whole blood, isolated PBMCs, or DNA extracted from either of those sample types. The clonotype was recovered from a woman aged 25 to 39 who had recovered from COVID-19. The rearrangement joined TRBV24-1 to TRBJ2-1; 8 bases in the junction line up with TRBD1. Material: peripheral blood. Here the CDR3 is given as CATSDLSRTGTNEQFF. The DNA reads TGTGCCACCAGTGATTTGTCTCGGACAGGGACCAATGAGCAGTTCTTC.